This entry concerns a single TCR beta chain. What it recognizes is unknown. This entry is derived from a study of cytomegalovirus exposure and HLA in healthy donors. Findings and limits, study-wide: TCR beta chains associated with HLA were, in a later analysis, more clonally expanded than equally common others.

13 Jbeta primers and 60 Vbeta primers were used for the PCR. TCRdb keeps only in-frame clones here, not all; method: immunoSEQ multiplex PCR. The table shows roughly 140,000 clones, with 75% to 80% occurring only once. Trimming stripped 4 bases from V and 6 bases from J, with 16 bases between. The germline gives CDR1 SGHNT, CDR2 YYREEE (reference sequence). The CDR3 spans 14 residues. The sample consisted of PBMCs. This receptor was obtained from a male donor in good health and CMV-seronegative. V usage is TRBV5-4 and J usage is TRBJ1-2; possible D gene TRBD1, 6 bases. The CDR3 protein is CASSRTGRVDGYTF. Written as DNA, the CDR3 is TGTGCCAGCAGCCGAACAGGGAGGGTAGATGGCTACACCTTC.